The rows below give T cell receptor beta chains drawn from one sample of a study of beta chain features in type 1 diabetes. The repertoire was sequenced with immunoSEQ multiplex PCR; TCRdb's copy has only in-frame clones and lacks some. The repertoire holds about 220,000 clones, with 9.5% to 13% as singletons. The sample consisted of central memory CD4+ T cells from blood. Every receptor here comes from a man aged 18 to 35 in good health. Both conserved end residues are part of each CDR3. Fields, in order: V gene, J gene, D gene, clone size, CDR3 protein, CDR3 DNA. A D gene is named only where the DNA matches it firmly. Clone sizes are given selectively: once, few, many, or a class where the clone is expanded.

v_gene: TRBV9
j_gene: TRBJ2-7
d_gene: .
abundance: .
CDR3aa: CASSTSPTVTYEQYF
CDR3nt: TGTGCCAGCAGCACAAGCCCAACAGTAACCTACGAGCAGTACTTC

v_gene: TRBV4-3
j_gene: TRBJ2-2
d_gene: TRBD2
abundance: .
CDR3aa: CASSLAPQGLASNTGELFF
CDR3nt: TGCGCCAGCAGCCTTGCCCCCCAGGGACTAGCGTCGAACACCGGGGAGCTGTTTTTT

v_gene: TRBV30
j_gene: TRBJ2-1
d_gene: TRBD1
abundance: .
CDR3aa: CAWGYGTGPYNEQFF
CDR3nt: TGTGCCTGGGGTTACGGGACAGGGCCCTACAATGAGCAGTTCTTC

v_gene: TRBV15
j_gene: TRBJ1-6
d_gene: .
abundance: .
CDR3aa: CATSRERTDVRSPLHF
CDR3nt: TGTGCCACCAGCAGAGAGAGGACTGACGTTAGATCACCCCTCCACTTT

v_gene: TRBV14
j_gene: TRBJ2-2
d_gene: .
abundance: few
CDR3aa: CASSQVGSSGELFF
CDR3nt: TGTGCCAGCAGCCAAGTGGGATCTTCCGGGGAGCTGTTTTTT

v_gene: TRBV6-5
j_gene: TRBJ2-7
d_gene: .
abundance: few
CDR3aa: CASSYSWDDEQYF
CDR3nt: TGTGCCAGCAGTTACAGCTGGGACGACGAGCAGTACTTC

v_gene: TRBV13
j_gene: TRBJ2-1
d_gene: TRBD1
abundance: .
CDR3aa: CASSLAILGQGANNEQFF
CDR3nt: TGTGCCAGCAGCTTAGCGATTCTGGGACAGGGGGCGAACAATGAGCAGTTCTTC

v_gene: TRBV18
j_gene: TRBJ2-4
d_gene: .
abundance: .
CDR3aa: CASSLMKTGNSKNIQYF
CDR3nt: TGTGCCAGCTCCCTCATGAAGACCGGCAATTCCAAAAACATTCAGTACTTC

v_gene: TRBV29-1
j_gene: TRBJ2-1
d_gene: .
abundance: .
CDR3aa: CSVVGGNGVNEQFF
CDR3nt: TGCAGCGTTGTAGGCGGGAACGGGGTCAATGAGCAGTTCTTC

v_gene: TRBV7-2
j_gene: TRBJ2-3
d_gene: .
abundance: many
CDR3aa: CASSSDRLGYTQYF
CDR3nt: TGTGCCAGCAGCTCCGACCGACTCGGGTATACGCAGTATTTT